A single sample is the source of the 8 T cell receptor beta chains below, sequenced in a study of shared clonotypes between healthy human individuals (dated by TCRdb to 2018 to 2020). Receptor libraries were prepared by the immunoSEQ multiplex PCR assay. TCRdb took over this immuneACCESS table, retaining in-frame rearrangements with V and J assigned. Such tables are incomplete; in checked studies, under half of the missing clones stem from an unresolved V gene, and the remainder is unexplained. In this sample the table shows 1.6 million or so clones, roughly 96% of which occur a single time. The ten most abundant clones make up approximately 1.2% of the sample. The sequenced sample was naive CD4+ T cells sorted from blood. Read against the paper, the sample's cell subset or site label means: CD45RA+ positively selected. These receptor sequences come from a man aged 30-40 years in good health.

The V call is TRBV13, the J call TRBJ2-2, with D possibly being TRBD1 (5 bases). Trimming left V 5 bases short and J 0 bases short, with 16 bases between. Germline CDR1 PRHDT, CDR2 FYEKMQ (reference sequence). There are 17 residues in the CDR3. CDR3 residues: CASSPWLGAANTGELFF. The CDR3 DNA reads TGTGCCAGCAGCCCATGGTTAGGGGCGGCGAACACCGGGGAGCTGTTTTTT.

CDR3 sequence: CASSLAGNTQYF. The DNA of the CDR3 is TGTGCCAGCAGCTTAGCGGGGAATACGCAGTATTTT. The chain is built from TRBV7-9 and TRBJ2-3; the D is unclear. The V gene lost 0 bases and the J gene lost 7 bases, with 5 bases spanning the gap. Germline V gives CDR1 SEHNR, CDR2 FQNEAQ (reference sequence). The CDR3 covers 12 residues.

V gene TRBV5-4 combines with J gene TRBJ1-2; D is possibly TRBD1 (5 bases). Germline V CDR1 and CDR2: SGHNT, YYREEE (reference sequence). The length of the CDR3 is 15 residues. Deletions cut 5 bases from V and 4 bases from J, with 18 bases between. CDR3 loop: CASRLPAGEGYGYTF. In DNA form, the CDR3 reads TGTGCCAGCAGGCTTCCTGCGGGGGAAGGCTATGGCTACACCTTC.

The chain carries TRBV27 and TRBJ2-4, with 16 bases identical to TRBD2. This CDR3 region has 17 residues. Trimming at V came to 10 bases and at J to 3 bases, leaving 9 bases not matched to a gene. Germline V gene sequence: CDR1 MNHEY, CDR2 SMNVEV (reference sequence). CDR3 residues: CATKGLAGGGLKNIQYF. The CDR3, as DNA: TGTGCCACCAAGGGACTAGCGGGAGGGGGACTCAAAAACATTCAGTACTTC.

The chain links TRBV2 to TRBJ2-7, with a tentative D call TRBD2 (7 bases). Germline CDR1 SNHLY, CDR2 FYNNEI. The CDR3 sequence is 17 residues long. Trimming removed 8 bases from V and 3 bases from J, with 26 bases in between. CDR3 sequence reads: CASPRWGGQDSGYEQYF. The DNA of the CDR3 is TGTGCCAGCCCCAGATGGGGGGGGCAGGACTCGGGCTACGAGCAGTACTTC.

The DNA for the CDR3 is TGTGCCAGCAGCGTAGCAGGGCGCGGAGCTTTCTTT. Translated, it gives CASSVAGRGAFF. The V and J genes are TRBV5-5 and TRBJ1-1; maybe TRBD1 (5 bases). V was shortened by 4 bases and J by 10 bases, with 14 bases between the two germline ends. Germline V CDR1 and CDR2: SGHKS, YYEKEE (reference sequence). This CDR3 has 12 residues.

The chain couples TRBV5-1 to TRBJ2-5, with D maybe TRBD2 (6 bases). Trimming took off 0 bases at V and 1 base at J, with 16 bases between the two ends. This CDR3 comprises 17 residues. Germline values: CDR1 SGHRS, CDR2 YFSETQ. CDR3 region: CASSLAQLALGQETQYF. CDR3 coding DNA: TGCGCCAGCAGCTTGGCCCAGCTAGCGCTAGGCCAAGAGACCCAGTACTTC.

This clone has a single count. V and J are TRBV14 and TRBJ1-2, with D uncertain. V was cut by 4 bases and J by 5 bases, with 14 bases left in between. The CDR3 consists of 14 residues. CDR1 and CDR2 from the germline V gene are SGHDN and FVKESK. CDR3 in amino acids: CASSPNFSGYGYTF. CDR3 sequence (DNA): TGTGCCAGCAGCCCTAACTTCTCGGGGTATGGCTACACCTTC.